This T cell receptor (beta chain) came from a study of blood T cell repertoires in COVID-19. Study information: Specimens from acute and convalescent COVID-19 originated in the United States, Italy and Spain.

The CDR3 spans 12 residues. V shed 5 bases and J shed 3 bases, with 5 bases lying between them. Germline lookup yields CDR1 SGHVS and CDR2 FQNEAQ. In terms of age and location, participants ranged from roughly 18 to 100 years and lived in about 25 US areas. Categorization into cohorts depended on clinical history that participants reported. Symptom resolution, clearance, or two negative PCRs marked the recovered donors of Cohort 3. Sequenced by immunoSEQ multiplex PCR; TCRdb stores in-frame clones only, minus some. The data show about 260,000 clones, with 88% seen just once and less than 3% held by the top ten.

Sequenced sample: PBMCs or T cells enriched from blood (not recorded which). The chain is built from TRBV7-8 and TRBJ1-5; no clear D. This receptor was taken from a woman aged 45-60 years who had recovered from COVID-19. The CDR3 loop reads CASSPFNQPQHF. Here the CDR3 DNA reads TGTGCCAGCAGCCCCTTCAATCAGCCCCAGCATTTT.